Listed below are T cell receptor beta chains from one sample, sequenced in a study of tumor-infiltrating lymphocytes in primary liver carcinoma. TCRdb re-called the multiplex PCR reads through MiXCR, storing one row per CDR3 protein. The repertoire includes some 94,000 distinct CDR3 sequences, around 63% of them detected once, and 9.5% sits in the top ten. The specimen sequenced was liver tumor tissue from sampling region 5. The source is a woman in her sixties with primary liver carcinoma and hepatitis B virus infection. Both conserved end residues are part of each CDR3. A D gene is named only where the DNA matches it firmly. Some rows have no size entry. The others give once, few or many, or a class for an expanded clone.

v_call,d_call,j_call,clone_size,cdr3_aa,cdr3_nt
TRBV29-1,-,TRBJ2-7,many,CSVKKTSSYEQYF,TGCAGCGTCAAAAAGACTAGCTCCTACGAGCAGTACTTC
TRBV11-3,-,TRBJ2-1,-,CAGNLTGEQFF,TGTGCCGGCAACTTGACTGGTGAGCAGTTCTTC
TRBV5-1,-,TRBJ2-7,many,CASSLAGFPYEQYF,TGCGCCAGCAGCTTGGCGGGGTTCCCCTACGAGCAGTACTTC
TRBV11-1,-,TRBJ2-7,-,CASSPRTAVLREQYF,TGTGCTAGCAGCCCTCGGACTGCAGTACTACGCGAGCAGTACTTC
TRBV10-2,-,TRBJ1-6,-,CAGSRQSGSPLHF,TGCGCCGGCAGCAGACAGTCCGGATCACCCCTCCACTTT
TRBV28,TRBD2,TRBJ2-2,many,CASGGTINTGELFF,TGTGCCAGCGGCGGGACTATCAACACCGGGGAGCTGTTTTTT
TRBV2,-,TRBJ2-1,-,CASEITGAYEQFF,TGTGCCAGCGAAATAACGGGAGCCTATGAGCAGTTCTTC
TRBV7-8,-,TRBJ1-5,-,CASRPSCRQAVQPQHF,TGTGCCAGCAGACCATCTTGTCGACAGGCAGTACAGCCCCAGCATTTT
TRBV9,TRBD1,TRBJ1-2,-,CASSPRPGTGADGYTF,TGTGCCAGCAGCCCCCGGCCGGGGACAGGGGCGGATGGCTACACCTTC
TRBV12-3/TRBV12-4,-,TRBJ2-7,-,CASSQDQLTCEQCF,TGTGCCAGCAGTCAGGACCAGTTAACCTGCGAGCAGTGCTTC
TRBV25-1,-,TRBJ2-3,-,CASRKLGNTDMQYF,TGTGCCAGCAGAAAACTTGGCAACACAGATATGCAGTATTTT
TRBV4-1,-,TRBJ2-6,-,CDSTQEEFRSGANVLTF,TGCGACAGCACACAGGAGGAGTTTCGCTCTGGGGCCAACGTCCTGACTTTC
TRBV6-5,-,TRBJ2-1,-,CASSRGLTAYSEHFF,TGTGCCAGCAGCCGAGGACTAACGGCCTACAGTGAGCACTTCTTC
TRBV5-1,-,TRBJ2-2,-,CASSLGRVNTGELLF,TGCGCCAGCAGCTTAGGGCGGGTGAACACTGGGGAGCTGTTATTT
TRBV11-2,TRBD2,TRBJ2-1,-,CASTRTPRASGIWTLDYNEQFF,TGTGCCAGCACCAGAACCCCACGGGCTAGCGGGATCTGGACCCTGGACTACAATGAGCAGTTCTTC
TRBV6-5,-,TRBJ2-5,-,CTSSEEGGLWPRYF,TGTACCAGCAGCGAGGAGGGGGGCCTTTGGCCTCGATACTTC
TRBV11-2,-,TRBJ2-3,-,CTGSLAMGRRSTGTQYF,TGTACCGGCAGCTTAGCAATGGGGAGAAGGAGCACAGGTACGCAGTATTTT
TRBV11-2,-,TRBJ2-2,-,CACSHRASGTGELFF,TGTGCCTGCAGCCACCGGGCTAGTGGCACCGGGGAGCTGTTTTTT
TRBV12-3/TRBV12-4,-,TRBJ2-1,few,CASSQTTTSVLRQQFF,TGTGCCAGCAGTCAGACCACGACTAGTGTGCTTCGCCAGCAGTTCTTC
TRBV11-2,-,TRBJ2-3,-,CVTSVDFGTMYF,TGTGTCACCAGCGTAGATTTTGGTACTATGTATTTT
TRBV11-2,-,TRBJ2-5,-,CASSLDTWDREYF,TGTGCCAGCAGCTTAGATACCTGGGACCGCGAATACTTT
TRBV5-1,TRBD1,TRBJ2-6,many,CASSLGTGGSLSGANVLTF,TGCGCCAGCAGCTTGGGGACAGGGGGTTCCCTCTCTGGGGCCAACGTCCTGACTTTC
TRBV28,TRBD2,TRBJ2-7,few,CASSPAGGQYNYEQYF,TGTGCCAGCAGTCCTGCGGGGGGACAATATAACTACGAGCAGTACTTC
TRBV11-2,-,TRBJ2-7,-,CASSLDWWDEKYF,TGTGCCAGCAGCTTAGATTGGTGGGACGAGAAGTACTTC
TRBV7-8,TRBD2,TRBJ2-4,many,CASSLLGGRAENIQYF,TGTGCCAGCAGCTTATTGGGCGGGAGGGCCGAGAACATTCAGTACTTC
TRBV19,-,TRBJ2-1,few,CASSSWGYTKGNEQFF,TGTGCCAGTAGTTCCTGGGGGTACACAAAGGGCAATGAGCAGTTCTTC
TRBV11-1,TRBD2,TRBJ2-2,-,CASRPTPGTNGSTNTGELFF,TGTGCCAGCAGGCCTACCCCCGGGACTAACGGCAGTACGAACACTGGGGAGCTGTTTTTT
TRBV28,-,TRBJ2-1,many,CASSLLGDEQFF,TGTGCCAGCAGTTTATTAGGCGATGAGCAGTTCTTC
TRBV11-2,-,TRBJ2-3,once,CANSMGLPSDTQYF,TGTGCCAACAGCATGGGGCTTCCCTCAGATACGCAGTATTTC
TRBV11-1,-,TRBJ2-3,-,CVSSLRQREGESRF,TGTGTCAGCAGCTTAAGGCAACGTGAGGGAGAGTCTCGCTTT
TRBV25-1,TRBD2,TRBJ2-1,-,CASSEREYIEQFF,TGTGCCAGCAGTGAGCGGGAGTATATTGAGCAGTTCTTC
TRBV5-5,TRBD1,TRBJ2-5,once,CVSSFSDRAPGTQYF,TGTGTCAGCAGCTTCAGTGACAGGGCCCCCGGGACCCAGTACTTC
TRBV30,-,TRBJ1-1,-,CAWSRGWGARAEAFF,TGTGCCTGGAGTAGGGGGTGGGGGGCTAGGGCTGAAGCTTTCTTT
TRBV15,TRBD1,TRBJ1-1,-,CATSREGGGYGFF,TGTGCCACCAGCAGAGAAGGGGGCGGATATGGTTTCTTT
TRBV6-4,TRBD1,TRBJ2-4,-,CASSETGGDSKSIQYF,TGTGCCAGCAGTGAGACAGGGGGCGATTCCAAAAGCATTCAGTACTTC
TRBV29-1,-,TRBJ2-1,-,CSVGTSIASEQFF,TGCAGCGTCGGAACATCAATAGCGAGTGAGCAGTTCTTC
TRBV12-3/TRBV12-4,TRBD2,TRBJ2-1,-,CARRDEREAPNEQFF,TGTGCCAGAAGGGACGAGCGGGAGGCGCCCAATGAGCAGTTCTTC
TRBV11-3,TRBD1,TRBJ2-5,few,CASSSYRGIAETQYF,TGTGCCAGCAGCTCCTACAGGGGAATAGCAGAGACCCAGTACTTC
TRBV24-1,-,TRBJ2-3,many,CATKGRGPADTQYF,TGTGCCACCAAGGGCAGGGGCCCCGCAGATACGCAGTATTTT
TRBV6-1,-,TRBJ2-3,-,CASRRASGPRSTDTQYF,TGTGCCAGCAGGCGGGCATCGGGACCTCGTAGCACAGATACGCAGTATTTT
TRBV30,-,TRBJ2-6,-,CAWAREGAGSNVLIF,TGTGCCTGGGCCCGGGAAGGGGCTGGGTCCAACGTCCTGATTTTC